This TCR beta chain is from a study of T cells after yellow fever vaccination. The germline V and J ends were trimmed by 2 bases and 3 bases, with 7 bases remaining between them. CDR3 length: 13 residues. MiXCR was run by TCRdb on the 5' RACE reads, yielding one entry per CDR3 protein. The sample contains approximately 120,000 distinct CDR3 sequences, under 9% of which appear only once. This clonotype was observed many times. This sequence joins TRBV12-3 or TRBV12-4 and TRBJ2-5; unclear D gene. The receptor was derived from a man aged 18-30 years who received the YFV17D yellow fever vaccine. The input for sequencing was CD8+ T cells sorted from PBMCs, taken on the day of the yellow fever booster vaccination. The CDR3, as DNA: TGTGCCAGCAGTTTAAGGGCGGAAGAGACCCAGTACTTC. This translates into CASSLRAEETQYF.